These 18 T cell receptor beta chains originate from one sample sequenced in a study of blood T cells in healthy people across ages. Next came a second PCR, run for about 6 to 12 cycles, which used a sample-barcoded 5' primer along with a J-beta primer mix. One entry per CDR3 protein results from TCRdb running MiXCR on the 5' RACE reads. The sample records over a million distinct CDR3 sequences, 45% being singletons. Sequenced: blood. These receptors came from a woman aged 55-69 years in good health.

The genes are TRBV9 and TRBJ2-1; a possible D gene is TRBD2 (6 bases). The CDR3 totals 14 residues. CDR1 and CDR2 from the germline V gene are SGDLS and YYNGEE. The V gene lost 0 bases and the J gene lost 10 bases, with 14 bases spanning the gap. In DNA form, the CDR3 reads TGTGCCAGCAGCGTAGCTACCGGGAGCATCGAGCAGTTCTTC. It is translated as CASSVATGSIEQFF.

This clonotype was counted a few times. CDR3 region: CASSYSRPSYNEQFF. The CDR3 nucleotides are TGTGCCAGCAGTTACTCTCGCCCTTCCTACAATGAGCAGTTCTTC. The rearrangement links TRBV6-5 to TRBJ2-1; D uncertain. V was pared by 0 bases and J by 1 base, with 7 bases between. There are 15 residues in the CDR3. The germline CDR1 and CDR2 sequences are MNHEY and SVGAGI.

This sequence joins TRBV7-2 and TRBJ1-1, with unresolved D. This CDR3 is built from 16 residues. Germline V gene lookup returns CDR1 SGHTA and CDR2 FQGNSA. Trimming left V 5 bases short and J 0 bases short, with 16 bases between. CDR3 sequence: CASSLPAGRLNTEAFF. The DNA for the CDR3 is TGTGCCAGCAGCCTCCCCGCTGGCAGACTGAACACTGAAGCTTTCTTT.

The chain recombines TRBV7-2 with TRBJ2-1, with 9 positions matching TRBD2. The CDR3 is 16 amino acids. V lost 1 base and J lost 2; bases outside the gene matches: 3. The germline V gene has CDR1 SGHTA and CDR2 FQGNSA. CDR3 DNA: TGTGCCAGCAGCTTAGATAGCGGGAGCCCCTACAATGAGCAGTTCTTC. Residues: CASSLDSGSPYNEQFF.

The rearrangement uses TRBV3-1 and TRBJ2-1, with TRBD2 matching over 8 bases. Germline CDR1 reads LGHDT; CDR2 reads YNNKEL (reference sequence). Germline trimming cut 4 bases from V and 6 bases from J; bases unmatched to any gene: 8. The CDR3 totals 15 residues. DNA for the CDR3: TGTGCCAGCAGCCTCTTGGGGAGCGGGAGCAATGAGCAGTTCTTC. It yields the protein CASSLLGSGSNEQFF.

In its sample, this clonotype was seen a few times. The chain uses TRBV29-1 and TRBJ1-1, with D hard to call. Germline V gene lookup returns CDR1 SQVTM and CDR2 ANQGSEA. The CDR3 runs 14 residues. V dropped 7 bases and J dropped 4 bases, with 19 bases sitting between them. The CDR3 loop is CSAGEEGVRTEAFF. CDR3 nucleotide sequence: TGCAGCGCCGGGGAAGAGGGCGTTCGCACTGAAGCTTTCTTT. Full variable domain (remainder filled in from reference TRBV29-1 and TRBJ1-1): SAVISQKPSRDICQRGTSLTIQCQVDSQVTMMFWYRQQPGQSLTLIATANQGSEATYESGFVIDKFPISRPNLTFSTLTVSNMSPEDSSIYLCSAGEEGVRTEAFFGQGTRLTVV.

This clonotype was counted only a few times. The chain links TRBV20-1 to TRBJ2-4; D may be TRBD2 (6 bases). CDR3 length: 16 residues. Trimming shortened V by 0 bases and J by 0 bases, and 12 bases separated the two germline ends. Germline V gene data show CDR1 as DFQATT and CDR2 as SNEGSKA (reference sequence). The CDR3 DNA reads TGCAGTGCTAGAGATGGCACTAGCCGAGCCAAAAACATTCAGTACTTC. Amino acid sequence: CSARDGTSRAKNIQYF.

The CDR3 region has the DNA TGCAGCGTTGGGGCCACGACGCAGTATTTT. Translated: CSVGATTQYF. This rearrangement joins TRBV29-1 to TRBJ2-3; the D is unclear. The V end lost 4 bases, the J end lost 9 bases, and 8 bases lay between the germline ends. Germline CDR1 reads SQVTM; CDR2 reads ANQGSEA. The CDR3 sequence is 10 residues long.

The rearrangement joins TRBV28 to TRBJ2-5, with 9 bases lining up with TRBD1. The junction had 8 bases not matched to a gene; V was cut back by 5 bases and J by 4 bases. Germline values: CDR1 MDHEN, CDR2 SYDVKM. The CDR3 totals 15 residues. The CDR3 loop reads CASSTTGGAGETQYF. The CDR3 bases are TGTGCCAGCAGTACAACAGGGGGCGCGGGAGAGACCCAGTACTTC.

The chain links TRBV6-2 or TRBV6-3 to TRBJ1-5, with 9 bases matching TRBD1. Germline V lookup: CDR1 MNHEY, CDR2 SVGEGT. V trimming: 6 bases; J trimming: 3 bases; junction bases outside the gene matches: 9. The CDR3 spans 16 residues. This CDR3 is CASRQAGQGNNQPQHF. Written as DNA, the CDR3 is TGTGCCAGCAGGCAAGCTGGACAGGGGAACAATCAGCCCCAGCATTTT.

This clonotype was observed a few times. The V gene is TRBV20-1, the J gene TRBJ1-6; 11 nucleotides agree with TRBD1. This CDR3 has 14 amino acids. CDR1 and CDR2 (germline): DFQATT, SNEGSKA (reference sequence). V lost 6 bases to trimming and J lost 7 bases; unmatched junction nucleotides: 5. DNA of the CDR3: TGCAGTGCCCCCAGGACAGGGGGCAATTCACCCCTCCACTTT. It encodes CSAPRTGGNSPLHF.

The chain employs TRBV7-8 and TRBJ2-6; tentatively, D is TRBD1 (7 bases). V lost 4 bases and J 2 bases, leaving 15 bases between the germline ends. The V gene's germline CDR1 is SGHVS and CDR2 FQNEAQ. This CDR3 spans 17 amino acids. The CDR3 coding sequence is TGTGCCAGCAGCTCAAGACAGGGAGGCGCTGGGGCCAACGTCCTGACTTTC. Protein sequence: CASSSRQGGAGANVLTF.

Concerning this clonotype itself: It may be a read error: a sequence one base away is much more abundant. V is TRBV6-2 or TRBV6-3 and J is TRBJ2-5, with TRBD2 identical over 8 bases. J gave up 10 bases and V 1 base, and 5 bases lay outside the gene matches. Germline CDR1 reads MNHEY; CDR2 reads SVGEGT. This CDR3 comprises 13 residues. The CDR3 bases are TGTGCCAGCAGTTACTTTGGGACTAGTGACCAGTACTTC. It specifies CASSYFGTSDQYF.

This clonotype has a handful of counts. The gene calls are TRBV10-3 and TRBJ2-7; D is ambiguous. This CDR3 spans 12 amino acids. Trimming took 4 bases from V and 3 from J, leaving 7 bases between them. CDR1 and CDR2 (germline): ENHRY, SYGVKD. The CDR3 bases are TGTGCCATCAGTGGAGACAACTACGAGCAGTACTTC. This encodes CAISGDNYEQYF.

The chain recombines TRBV2 with TRBJ1-1; D is perhaps TRBD1 (5 bases). Germline CDR1 and CDR2: SNHLY and FYNNEI. This CDR3 has 15 amino acids. The V and J ends lost 8 bases and 0 bases respectively, with 16 bases between them. The DNA for the CDR3 is TGTGCCAGCGTCGTTCCAGGACACCTGAACACTGAAGCTTTCTTT. It translates to CASVVPGHLNTEAFF. The full variable domain, completed using reference TRBV2 and TRBJ1-1, is EPEVTQTPSHQVTQMGQEVILRCVPISNHLYFYWYRQILGQKVEFLVSFYNNEISEKSEIFDDQFSVERPDGSNFTLKIRSTKLEDSAMYFCASVVPGHLNTEAFFGQGTRLTVV.

The chain uses TRBV28 and TRBJ1-5, with D unclear. This CDR3 is 13 amino acids long. Trimming shortened V by 6 bases and J by 4 bases, and 10 bases separated the two germline ends. Germline loops: CDR1 MDHEN, CDR2 SYDVKM. CDR3 DNA sequence: TGTGCCAGCAGCTTTGTGGGGAATCAGCCCCAGCATTTT. It specifies CASSFVGNQPQHF.

This sequence joins TRBV7-9 and TRBJ1-1; tentatively, D is TRBD1 (5 bases). Trimming took off 2 bases at V and 4 bases at J, with 20 bases between the two ends. From germline, CDR1 is SEHNR and CDR2 FQNEAQ (reference sequence). This CDR3 is built from 17 residues. The CDR3 sequence is CASSLKGMGVMSTEAFF. CDR3 nucleotides: TGTGCCAGCAGCTTAAAGGGGATGGGTGTCATGAGCACTGAAGCTTTCTTT.

The genes are TRBV30 and TRBJ1-5, with D possibly TRBD1 on 6 matching bases. The ends were cut back, 4 bases at V and 7 bases at J, with 17 bases in the middle. The CDR3 extends over 14 amino acids. From germline, CDR1 is GTSNPN and CDR2 SVGIG (reference sequence). This CDR3 reads CAWNRKGGGQPQHF. CDR3 DNA: TGTGCCTGGAATCGGAAAGGGGGAGGGCAGCCCCAGCATTTT.